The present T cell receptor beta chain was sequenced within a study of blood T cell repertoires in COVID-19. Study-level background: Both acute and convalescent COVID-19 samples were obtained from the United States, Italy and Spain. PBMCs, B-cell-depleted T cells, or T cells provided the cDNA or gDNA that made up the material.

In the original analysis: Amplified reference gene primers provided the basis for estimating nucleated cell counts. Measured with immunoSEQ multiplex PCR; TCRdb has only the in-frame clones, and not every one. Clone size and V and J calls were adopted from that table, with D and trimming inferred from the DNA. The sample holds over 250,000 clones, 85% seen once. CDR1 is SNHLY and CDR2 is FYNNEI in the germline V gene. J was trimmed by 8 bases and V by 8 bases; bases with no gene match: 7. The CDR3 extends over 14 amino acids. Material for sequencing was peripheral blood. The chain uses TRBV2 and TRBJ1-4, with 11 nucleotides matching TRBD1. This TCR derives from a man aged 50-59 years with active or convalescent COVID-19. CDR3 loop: CASVRDRGNEKLFF. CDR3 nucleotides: TGTGCCAGCGTCCGGGACAGGGGGAACGAAAAACTGTTTTTT.